The present T cell receptor (beta chain) was sequenced within a study of T cell responses to AZD1222 COVID-19 vaccine (dated by TCRdb to the early 2020s). With respect to the entire study: A total of 233 trial participants underwent TCR sequencing, of whom roughly 210 had received two doses of AZD1222 and 26 had received two doses of the MenACWY control vaccine. Trial participants were enrolled into age subgroups of 18-55, 56-69 and 70-plus years, which contained about 150, 27 and 61 TCR-sequenced participants, respectively.

The time point label corresponds to: about 28 days (+/-7) after the second vaccine dose. AZD1222 recipients whose second dose came at about 4 weeks and those whose second dose came at about 12 weeks were combined into one group, since spike-specific TCR depth and breadth did not differ between the two schedules. The vaccinee samples were drawn from two UK trials, COV001 and COV002, one of which was a single-blind randomized controlled phase 2/3 trial testing AZD1222 (ChAdOx1 nCoV-19) in healthy adults. Trial participant PBMC samples were collected at day 0 and day 28 after the second dose for TCRbeta chain sequencing. The paper as a whole reports these results and caveats: Most participants were white British and females outnumbered males, and the authors suggested that clonal diversity may have been underestimated. Conclusions about previously exposed vaccinees were limited because only six AZD1222 recipients were SARS-CoV-2 seropositive at baseline. The vaccine-associated CD4 TCRs covered the entire spike protein, and the dominant responses fell in regions 160-218 and 743-854. Because no samples from the day 14 peak response were available, repertoires could be characterized only after the peak T cell response. Spike-specific TCR breadth and depth rose significantly after two AZD1222 doses compared with day 0 and with MenACWY recipients. Reportedly, close to half of the unique spike-specific TCRs recognized epitopes lying outside the regions that are mutated in the B.1.351 and B.1.1.7 variants. In the small 56-69-year group, the increase in depth fell short of significance, most likely because of low power.

Trimming takes 3 bases from V and 6 bases from J, and the germline ends sit 6 bases apart. Per the germline V gene, KGHDR is the CDR1 and SFDVKD is the CDR2. The CDR3 runs 12 residues from the cysteine to the phenylalanine. Of all the DNA, just the CDR3 is kept, 36 bases in frame from base 1. The count of this clone is one. This receptor's antigen is unknown. The input lacks base qualities; no much larger clone sits a single base away. The CDR3 regions of human TCRbeta chains were subjected to immunosequencing. In the paper's pipeline: Repertoire TCRs were matched against a reference library of SARS-CoV-2-specific TCRs generated with the MIRA antigen-specificity platform. Breadth was defined as the fraction of unique TCRs that were SARS-CoV-2-associated, and depth was defined as the fraction of total T cells that were SARS-CoV-2-associated. Using the MIRA data, each spike-specific TCR was mapped to the spike region that the TCR reacts to and placed in a CD4 or CD8 class. Log10-transformed breadth and depth values were compared by one-way ANOVA with Sidak's multiple comparisons tests. What TCRdb holds here is the immuneACCESS table cut down to in-frame rearrangements. Part of the clones is not present; checked against another copy, under half of the missing clones reflect an unresolved V gene, and the others are unexplained. The V and J calls and clone size were taken over from that table, and D and trimming were inferred from the DNA. For this sample there are roughly 120,000 clones; around 89% appear just once. Of the sample, 6% to 8% is held by the ten largest clones.

Material: peripheral blood, obtained 28 days after the second AZD1222 dose. The chain couples TRBV24-1 to TRBJ2-3; a confident D gene designation cannot be given. The receptor's source is an adult who received the AZD1222 COVID-19 vaccine. The DNA is as follows: TGTGCCACCAGTGATCGCAGTGATACGCAGTATTTT. Translated, it gives CATSDRSDTQYF.